This T cell receptor (beta chain) was identified during a study of blood T cells in healthy people across ages. The use of a sample-barcoded 5' primer and a J-beta primer mix characterized a second PCR of roughly 6 to 11 cycles. TCRdb recomputed calls from the 5' RACE reads with MiXCR, one row per CDR3 protein. The repertoire holds around 700,000 distinct CDR3 sequences, with more than 20% as singletons. Healthy individuals of Caucasian origin from Russia, aged roughly 6 to 95, served as donors. V was pared by 6 bases and J by 4 bases, with 11 bases of the junction left unmatched. Germline V gene data show CDR1 as DFQATT and CDR2 as SNEGSKA (reference sequence). CDR3 size: 15 residues. These data were likewise used in another study, on T cells of mothers and their children.

This clonotype was obtained from a boy aged 5-17 years in good health. The sequenced sample consisted of blood. V is TRBV20-1 and J is TRBJ2-7; TRBD2 aligns across 11 bases. The CDR3 coding sequence is TGCAGTGCAACCTTCCTACTAGCGGGAGTTTACGAGCAGTACTTC. This translates into CSATFLLAGVYEQYF.